Below, 26 T cell receptor beta chains from the same sample are listed, as sequenced in a study of beta chain features in type 1 diabetes. Since all of the isolated RNA was reverse transcribed, expressed TCRB transcripts were what got sequenced. Data came from immunoSEQ multiplex PCR; TCRdb stores just in-frame clones and leaves some out. The sample carries just over 450,000 clones, 25% to 35% recorded once. Sequences were obtained from naive CD4+ T cells from blood. The source of these receptors is a man aged 18 to 29 in good health.

The chain carries TRBV15 and TRBJ2-1, with 7 bases fitting TRBD2. There are 15 residues in the CDR3. Trimming at V came to 2 bases and at J to 7 bases, leaving 8 bases not matched to a gene. Germline CDR1 and CDR2: LNHNV and YYDKDF (reference sequence). In DNA, the CDR3 is TGTGCCACCAGCAGATCGGGACTTAGCGGGAATGAGCAGTTCTTC. This translates into CATSRSGLSGNEQFF.

This clone was recorded a few times. The chain recombines TRBV29-1 with TRBJ1-2; D not certain. Germline CDR1 is SQVTM and CDR2 is ANQGSEA. The CDR3 consists of 13 residues. Between the trimmed V and J ends, which lost 0 bases and 8 bases, there was a span of 13 bases. In DNA form, the CDR3 reads TGCAGCGTTGAAGATCCGTGGACGGGCGGCTACACCTTC. Protein: CSVEDPWTGGYTF.

This clone turned up a few times. The chain couples TRBV29-1 to TRBJ1-4, with D unresolved. The V and J ends lost 5 bases and 1 base respectively, with 11 bases between them. CDR3 length: 14 amino acids. Germline V gene lookup returns CDR1 SQVTM and CDR2 ANQGSEA. The CDR3: CSVSSAETNEKLFF. The DNA of the CDR3 is TGCAGCGTTTCCAGCGCTGAAACTAATGAAAAACTGTTTTTT.

The V and J genes are TRBV30 and TRBJ1-2; D gene unclear. Deletions cut 7 bases from V and 6 bases from J, with 27 bases between. Germline assignment: CDR1 GTSNPN and CDR2 SVGIG (reference sequence). The CDR3 extends over 16 amino acids. The CDR3 nucleotides are TGTGCCTATGCTAGCGTGAAGGGCTTTTCCCCAGATGGCTACACCTTC. Amino acid sequence: CAYASVKGFSPDGYTF.

This clone was detected a few times. This chain connects TRBV7-9 to TRBJ2-1; 13 nucleotides agree with TRBD2. The CDR3 length is 14 residues. V trimming: 5 bases; J trimming: 8 bases; junction bases outside the gene matches: 3. Germline CDR1 SEHNR, CDR2 FQNEAQ (reference sequence). The CDR3 region is CASSGLAGVHEQFF. In DNA form, the CDR3 reads TGTGCCAGCAGCGGACTAGCGGGAGTCCATGAGCAGTTCTTC.

V gene TRBV5-6 combines with J gene TRBJ2-3; perhaps TRBD2 as D (5 bases). This CDR3 comprises 15 residues. The V and J ends lost 2 bases and 0 bases respectively, with 10 bases between them. Germline V gene sequence: CDR1 SGHDT, CDR2 YYEEEE. The CDR3 reads CASSFTGVSTDTQYF. CDR3 DNA: TGTGCCAGCAGCTTTACCGGGGTTAGCACAGATACGCAGTATTTT.

This sequence joins TRBV7-9 and TRBJ1-1, with 8 bases aligning to TRBD1. Germline CDR1 SEHNR, CDR2 FQNEAQ (reference sequence). The CDR3 is made up of 13 amino acids. V shed 6 bases, J shed 13 bases, and the junction held 13 bases outside the gene matches. The chain's CDR3 is CASSPGQGQRGFF. The CDR3 DNA reads as TGTGCCAGCAGTCCTGGACAGGGACAACGGGGTTTCTTT.

This clone was counted a few times. The chain is built from TRBV11-2 and TRBJ2-1; no clear D. V was shortened by 1 base and J by 9 bases, with 4 bases between the two germline ends. The CDR3 loop spans 11 amino acids. Germline V lookup: CDR1 SGHAT, CDR2 FQNNGV. CDR3 nucleotides: TGTGCCAGCAGCTTAGTTGCTGAGCAGTTCTTC. This sequence encodes CASSLVAEQFF.

The rearrangement joins TRBV5-4 to TRBJ2-7; 12 bases line up with TRBD2. CDR1 is SGHNT, CDR2 YYREEE, per germline (reference sequence). V trimming: 4 bases; J trimming: 0 bases; junction bases outside the gene matches: 2. This CDR3 contains 15 residues. The CDR3 region has the DNA TGTGCCAGCAGCCGGACTAGCGGGACCTCCTACGAGCAGTACTTC. This gives the protein CASSRTSGTSYEQYF.

This clone was counted a few times. This chain uses TRBV30 with TRBJ2-3; D gene uncertain. Germline CDR1 is GTSNPN and CDR2 is SVGIG (reference sequence). The V and J ends lost 1 base and 1 base respectively, with 6 bases between them. The CDR3 length is 13 residues. CDR3 in DNA: TGTGCCTGGAGTGAAGGCCGCACAGATACGCAGTATTTT. Protein product: CAWSEGRTDTQYF.

This clone was observed a single time. The chain joins TRBV5-1 to TRBJ2-3; the match to TRBD2 covers 7 bases. Looked up from germline, CDR1 is SGHRS and CDR2 is YFSETQ. The CDR3 contains 13 residues. The trim removed 7 bases at V and 4 bases at J, leaving 6 bases unmatched. CDR3 coding DNA: TGCGCCAGCGGCGGGGGAGGGGCAGATACGCAGTATTTT. Its translation: CASGGGGADTQYF.

The rearrangement links TRBV7-2 to TRBJ1-4, with D perhaps matching TRBD1 (6 bases). Trimming left V 5 bases short and J 5 bases short, with 15 bases between. From germline, CDR1 is SGHTA and CDR2 FQGNSA. The CDR3 extends over 15 amino acids. In nucleotides, the CDR3 is TGTGCCAGCAGCCGCGAACAGGGATGGAATGAAAAACTGTTTTTT. It is translated as CASSREQGWNEKLFF.

The rearrangement uses TRBV18 and TRBJ2-7; D ambiguous. Germline CDR1 reads KGHSH; CDR2 reads LQKENI. The CDR3 is made up of 12 amino acids. Trimming pared 3 bases from V and 2 bases from J, leaving 5 bases between. CDR3 nucleotide sequence: TGTGCCAGCTCACCCGGCCCCTACGAGCAGTACTTC. Protein: CASSPGPYEQYF.

This chain connects TRBV6-6 to TRBJ1-4; D gene ambiguous. Trimming took off 6 bases at V and 3 bases at J, with 8 bases between the two ends. Germline V CDR1 and CDR2: MNHNY, SVGAGI (reference sequence). The CDR3 is 13 amino acids. The CDR3 region has the DNA TGTGCCAGCAGGGGTTCGGCTAATGAAAAACTGTTTTTT. Translating it yields CASRGSANEKLFF.

This clone was picked up a small number of times. The rearrangement joins TRBV7-9 to TRBJ2-1; D tentatively fits TRBD1 or TRBD2 (5 bases each). The germline CDR1 and CDR2 sequences are SEHNR and FQNEAQ (reference sequence). The CDR3 contains 14 residues. With 5 bases removed from V and 7 bases from J, the gap between germline ends came to 15 bases. CDR3 loop: CASSHRDPYNEQFF. The CDR3 nucleotides read TGTGCCAGCAGCCACCGGGACCCTTATAATGAGCAGTTCTTC.

J is TRBJ2-1 and V is TRBV30; D gene uncertain. Trimming cost V 0 bases and J 5 bases, with 8 bases left between them. The germline gives CDR1 GTSNPN, CDR2 SVGIG (reference sequence). CDR3 size: 13 residues. The CDR3 protein is CAWSVGRHNEQFF. The DNA for the CDR3 is TGTGCCTGGAGTGTAGGCAGACACAATGAGCAGTTCTTC.

The gene calls are TRBV27 and TRBJ2-5, with D perhaps TRBD1 (5 bases). Trimming took off 5 bases at V and 4 bases at J, with 11 bases between the two ends. The germline CDR1 and CDR2 sequences are MNHEY and SMNVEV (reference sequence). The CDR3 has 13 residues. The CDR3 DNA sequence: TGTGCCAGCAGTCTCCGCAGGGTAGAGACCCAGTACTTC. Translating gives CASSLRRVETQYF.

This clone was counted a few times. Other nucleotide sequences from this sample produce the same CDR3. The V call is TRBV30, the J call TRBJ2-3; 16 positions match TRBD2. The trim removed 2 bases at V and 6 bases at J, leaving 5 bases unmatched. From germline, CDR1 is GTSNPN and CDR2 SVGIG (reference sequence). This CDR3 has 16 amino acids. CDR3 sequence reads: CAWSPGLAGGGDTQYF. In DNA, the CDR3 is TGTGCCTGGAGTCCGGGACTAGCGGGAGGGGGCGATACGCAGTATTTT.

V is TRBV4-3 and J is TRBJ2-3, with D possibly being TRBD1 (5 bases). The CDR3 is 13 residues long. Trimming stripped 4 bases from V and 2 bases from J, with 7 bases between. Germline CDR1 is LGHNA and CDR2 is YSLEER. The CDR3 sequence: CASSLQVTDTQYF. CDR3 coding DNA: TGCGCCAGCAGCCTACAGGTCACAGATACGCAGTATTTT.

A word on this clone: Additional DNA sequences in this sample encode the identical CDR3. The V and J genes are TRBV28 and TRBJ2-7; TRBD2 might be the D (5 bases). Germline V CDR1 and CDR2: MDHEN, SYDVKM. The CDR3 consists of 13 residues. V lost 2 bases and J lost 2, with 7 bases in between. Written as DNA, the CDR3 is TGTGCCAGCAGTTTAGCCGGGACCTACGAGCAGTACTTC. Protein product: CASSLAGTYEQYF.

This clone was seen a handful of times. The genes are TRBV30 and TRBJ2-1; no firm D call. The germline CDR1 and CDR2 sequences are GTSNPN and SVGIG (reference sequence). V lost 3 bases and J 6 bases, leaving 18 bases between the germline ends. The CDR3 spans 15 residues. This chain's CDR3 is CAWSGRLGMGNEQFF. The CDR3 DNA follows: TGTGCCTGGAGCGGCCGGCTAGGAATGGGCAATGAGCAGTTCTTC.

The genes are TRBV28 and TRBJ2-7, with TRBD2 identical over 8 bases. CDR1 MDHEN and CDR2 SYDVKM come from the germline V gene. Trimming cost V 7 bases and J 1 base; bases outside gene matches: 3. CDR3 length: 13 amino acids. The CDR3 loop is CASTGGKSYEQYF. Written as DNA, the CDR3 is TGTGCCAGCACGGGAGGGAAATCCTACGAGCAGTACTTC.

V gene TRBV30 combines with J gene TRBJ2-2, with D unclear. The V and J ends lost 0 bases and 9 bases respectively, with 8 bases between them. The CDR3 consists of 12 residues. CDR1 is GTSNPN, CDR2 SVGIG, per germline (reference sequence). The CDR3 region has the DNA TGTGCCTGGAGTGTACGAACCCGGGAGCTGTTTTTT. Translating it yields CAWSVRTRELFF.

This chain connects TRBV7-2 to TRBJ2-1; 11 bases line up with TRBD2. Per germline, CDR1 SGHTA and CDR2 FQGNSA. The CDR3 has 15 residues. V shed 2 bases, J shed 13 bases, and the junction held 10 bases outside the gene matches. The CDR3 loop is CASSLQTTSGKVQFF. CDR3 coding DNA: TGTGCCAGCAGCTTACAGACGACTAGCGGGAAGGTTCAGTTCTTC.

Regarding this clone: Other DNA sequences in the same sample also yield this CDR3. In nucleotides, the CDR3 is TGCAGCGTCTCGGGACAGGGGTATGGCTACACCTTC. It translates to CSVSGQGYGYTF. This chain uses TRBV29-1 with TRBJ1-2; 10 bases line up with TRBD1. V shed 6 bases and J 5 bases; nucleotides not matched to a gene: 3. In germline, CDR1 is SQVTM, CDR2 ANQGSEA. CDR3 length: 12 amino acids.

This clone was counted a few times. The rearrangement joins TRBV7-9 to TRBJ2-1; 13 positions match TRBD2. Germline V gives CDR1 SEHNR, CDR2 FQNEAQ (reference sequence). The CDR3 length is 19 residues. The J segment lost 2 bases and the V segment lost 2 bases, leaving 9 bases of the junction unmatched. In nucleotides, the CDR3 is TGTGCCAGCAGCTTAAGGGGAGGGACTAGCGGGAAAGCCTACAATGAGCAGTTCTTC. Its protein is CASSLRGGTSGKAYNEQFF.